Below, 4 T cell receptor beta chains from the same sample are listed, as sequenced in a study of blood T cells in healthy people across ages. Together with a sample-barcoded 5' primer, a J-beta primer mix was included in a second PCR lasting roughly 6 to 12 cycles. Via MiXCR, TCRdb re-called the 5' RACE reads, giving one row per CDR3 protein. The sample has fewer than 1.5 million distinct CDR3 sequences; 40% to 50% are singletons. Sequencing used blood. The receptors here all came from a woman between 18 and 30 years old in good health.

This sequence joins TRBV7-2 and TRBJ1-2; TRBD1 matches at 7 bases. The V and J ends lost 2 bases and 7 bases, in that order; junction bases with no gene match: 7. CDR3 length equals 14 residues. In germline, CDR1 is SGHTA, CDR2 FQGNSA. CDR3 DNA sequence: TGTGCCAGCAGCTTACCCCAGGGGGTGAGTGGCTACACCTTC. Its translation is CASSLPQGVSGYTF. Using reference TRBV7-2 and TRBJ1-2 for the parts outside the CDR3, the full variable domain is GAGVSQSPSNKVTEKGKDVELRCDPISGHTALYWYRQSLGQGLEFLIYFQGNSAPDKSGLPSDRFSAERTGGSVSTLTIQRTQQEDSAVYLCASSLPQGVSGYTFGSGTRLTVV.

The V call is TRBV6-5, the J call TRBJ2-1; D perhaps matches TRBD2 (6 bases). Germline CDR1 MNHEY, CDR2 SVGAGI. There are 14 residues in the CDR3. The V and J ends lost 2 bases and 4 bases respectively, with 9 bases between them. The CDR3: CASSYTGGYNEQFF. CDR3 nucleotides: TGTGCCAGCAGTTACACCGGGGGATACAATGAGCAGTTCTTC.

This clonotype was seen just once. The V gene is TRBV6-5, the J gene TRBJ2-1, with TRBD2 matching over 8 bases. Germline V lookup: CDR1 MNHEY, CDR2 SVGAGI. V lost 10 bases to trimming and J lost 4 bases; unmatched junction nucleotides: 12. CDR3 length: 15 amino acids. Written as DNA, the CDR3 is TGTGCCACTCGGGAGGGGGGGGGACGGTACAATGAGCAGTTCTTC. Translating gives CATREGGGRYNEQFF.

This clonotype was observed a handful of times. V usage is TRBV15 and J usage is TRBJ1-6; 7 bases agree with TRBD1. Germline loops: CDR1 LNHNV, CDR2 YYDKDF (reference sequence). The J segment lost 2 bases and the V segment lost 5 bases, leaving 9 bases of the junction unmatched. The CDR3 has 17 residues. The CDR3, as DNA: TGTGCCACCAGCCGGGGGGACAGTGAGCCCTATAATTCACCCCTCCACTTT. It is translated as CATSRGDSEPYNSPLHF.